This T cell receptor (beta chain) emerged from a study of T cell changes during pregnancy in multiple sclerosis. The CDR3 has 16 amino acids. Looked up from germline, CDR1 is LNHDA and CDR2 is SQIVND (reference sequence). V shed 3 bases, J shed 2 bases, and the junction held 6 bases outside the gene matches. Measured with immunoSEQ multiplex PCR; TCRdb has only the in-frame clones, and not every one. The data hold about 38,000 clones, with about 90% observed a single time. This receptor was identified in a female donor with multiple sclerosis, enrolled in a pregnancy study. Sequencing was performed on CD8+ T cells from peripheral blood mononuclear cells, taken after pregnancy. V is TRBV19 and J is TRBJ2-2; TRBD1 matches at 7 bases. CDR3 in amino acids: CASSIPRGRNTGELFF. CDR3 bases: TGTGCCAGTAGTATTCCGAGGGGGCGCAACACCGGGGAGCTGTTTTTT.